Listed below are T cell receptor beta chains from one sample, sequenced in a study of tissue T cells after allogeneic stem cell transplantation. Produced via immunoSEQ multiplex PCR; TCRdb's table is partial and in-frame only. Found here are 25,000 to 35,000 clones, roughly 87% of them singletons; the top ten hold approximately 3.5%. The sample was blood, taken before transplantation. These receptors came from a woman aged 18-49 years who later had graft-versus-host disease after an allogeneic stem cell transplant. CDR3s include the opening cysteine and the closing phenylalanine or tryptophan.

v_call	cdr3_aa
TRBV4-3	CASSPGLADYNEQFF
TRBV11-2	CASSLGWTGEDEQFF
TRBV6-5	CASSYGGTEAFF
TRBV2	CASRPGTISSYEQYF
TRBV28	CASSSPLGSYEQYF
TRBV3-1/TRBV3-2	CASSQASGMGEQFF
TRBV6-5	CASSTDSYYNEQFF
TRBV6-1	CASSEAGAGDSSYEQYF
TRBV9	CASSAGGEQYF
TRBV15	CATSRDLGTAANYGYTF
TRBV5-1	CASSLVTGEETQYF
TRBV9	CASSLRGTIDEQYF
TRBV5-1	CASKGGSSGSYEQYF
TRBV28	CASSFTGVGEKLFF
TRBV19	CASSHKRTEAYEQYF
TRBV5-4	CASSWGLAGLNEQFF
TRBV4-3	CASSQDRGRAYEQYF
TRBV4-1	CASSQDGTGGNQPQHF
TRBV6-5	CASRGSGGFREKLFF
TRBV9	CASSRGDTQYF
TRBV5-1	CASSLAGRTYEQYF
TRBV7-9	CASSLGTGFSYNEQFF
TRBV30	CAWSVLYPHGYTF
TRBV5-8	CASSLDLRGRDQYF
TRBV27	CASSATGGEAFF
TRBV6-2/TRBV6-3	CASSSSYYGYTF
TRBV11-1	CASSLRGKNSPLHF
TRBV30	CAWGLAGARSLTKNIQYF
TRBV20-1	CSGEFSYEQYF
TRBV5-6	CASSSPGRSYGYTF
TRBV2	CASSELFRDTQYF
TRBV19	CASSEFTGRPEAFF
TRBV7-9	CASSSRDRAAETQYF
TRBV4-3	CASSEDRGQPQHF
TRBV12-3/TRBV12-4	CASRTTGNYGYTF
TRBV6-2/TRBV6-3	CASSWDFELAENYEQYF
TRBV21-1	CASSKTGGYTF
TRBV5-1	CASSMYNEPPHNEQFF
TRBV4-3	CASSPGLAGVGTDTQYF
TRBV7-2	CASSQRLASHTQYF
TRBV2	CASNRETVGTEAFF
TRBV9	CASSLADEQFF
TRBV9	CASSQYSGGGEKLFF
TRBV9	CASSVAVGSAYNEQFF
TRBV5-4	CASSLGGTYGYTF
TRBV27	CASSLSGTANTEAFF
TRBV2	CACLPGLADQETQYF
TRBV7-9	CASSFGSGYEQYF
TRBV29-1	CSVDLGRWNTEAFF
TRBV6-5	CASSYSPTGEAFF
TRBV30	CAWVMGTEAFF
TRBV29-1	CSVEDPGQGAYNEQFF
TRBV3-1/TRBV3-2	CASSQDPGQGVREQYF
TRBV6-5	CASSYSGDISTDTQYF
TRBV24-1	CATSDYDRETQYF
TRBV25-1	CASSESGRERETQYF
TRBV6-1	CASSEVWEGKPYNEQFF
TRBV3-1/TRBV3-2	CASSQEMWGSYNEQFF
TRBV18	CASSPEDSTSNEKLFF
TRBV7-6	CASSLGGTGGYEQYF